This TCR beta chain was sequenced during a study of blood T cells in healthy people across ages. About the study: Template-switching capture recovered about one barcoded beta molecule per two T cells. Broader study findings: Getting older went along with TCR beta diversity per million T cells dropping roughly linearly. With naive T cell percentage, TCR beta diversity showed a strong correlation.

This clonotype has only a few counts. The antigen is not known. Whenever a sample was processed, at least 6.5 million PBMCs were isolated. It was with a sample-barcoded 5' primer and a J-beta primer mix that a second PCR of about 6 to 12 cycles was run. TCRdb ran MiXCR on the 5' RACE reads and lists one entry per CDR3 protein. This table has hundreds of thousands of distinct CDR3 sequences, 22% appearing once. The germline V gene has CDR1 SEHNR and CDR2 FQNEAQ (reference sequence). V was pared by 1 base and J by 3 bases, with 12 bases between. The CDR3 covers 15 residues. Sequenced input: blood. The rearrangement joins TRBV7-9 to TRBJ1-1; the D gene is possibly TRBD1 (6 bases). The receptor was isolated from a man aged 65-85 years in good health. For the CDR3, the DNA is TGTGCCAGCAGCTTAGGGGGGAGGGGGGACACTGAAGCTTTCTTT. Translating gives CASSLGGRGDTEAFF.